The 13 T cell receptor beta chains given below trace back to one sample, sequenced in a study of T-cell reconstitution after alpha-beta-depleted transplantation in children. Preparation of the TCRbeta library involved a method that used unique molecular identifiers. TCRdb reprocessed the PCR reads via MiXCR and lists one record per CDR3 protein. The sample shows about 830,000 distinct CDR3 sequences, roughly 15% of them seen only once. This material consisted of PBMCs, mostly from graft donor cells, taken 360 days after TCRalphabeta/CD19-depleted stem cell transplant. These TCRs come from a male patient younger than 18 who had a stem cell transplant for acute lymphoblastic leukemia, so the T cells may come from the graft donor.

This clonotype was counted between two and nine times. The chain links TRBV7-2 to TRBJ2-7; 7 bases agree with TRBD2. CDR3 length: 15 amino acids. V lost 2 bases to trimming and J lost 2 bases; unmatched junction nucleotides: 6. Looked up from germline, CDR1 is SGHTA and CDR2 is FQGNSA. This chain's CDR3 is CASSLIGRPAYEQYF. The CDR3 DNA reads TGTGCCAGCAGCTTAATCGGGAGGCCCGCCTACGAGCAGTACTTC.

V usage is TRBV27 and J usage is TRBJ2-7; TRBD1 agrees at 7 bases. This CDR3 is 14 amino acids long. The J segment lost 5 bases and the V segment lost 3 bases, leaving 7 bases of the junction unmatched. In germline, CDR1 is MNHEY, CDR2 SMNVEV (reference sequence). In DNA, the CDR3 is TGTGCCAGCAGTTTCAGAGGGGGCCGCGACGAGCAGTACTTC. Translating gives CASSFRGGRDEQYF.

This clonotype was detected only a few times. This chain links TRBV13 with TRBJ2-7; 9 nucleotides align to TRBD2. With 7 bases clipped from V and 6 bases from J, the junction kept 10 bases outside the gene matches. Germline V CDR1 and CDR2: PRHDT, FYEKMQ (reference sequence). This CDR3 contains 14 residues. CDR3 protein: CASTIAGEGGEQYF. The CDR3 coding sequence is TGTGCCAGCACCATAGCGGGAGAAGGTGGCGAGCAGTACTTC.

The V gene is TRBV9, the J gene TRBJ2-5; 11 nucleotides match TRBD2. The length of the CDR3 is 15 residues. Germline V gene data show CDR1 as SGDLS and CDR2 as YYNGEE. Trimming at V came to 3 bases and at J to 0 bases, leaving 1 base not matched to a gene. The CDR3 loop is CASSAGLADQETQYF. Written as DNA, the CDR3 is TGTGCCAGCAGCGCGGGACTAGCGGACCAAGAGACCCAGTACTTC.

The gene calls are TRBV6-5 and TRBJ2-3; D perhaps matches TRBD2 (5 bases). The CDR3 length is 14 residues. CDR1 and CDR2 (germline): MNHEY, SVGAGI. Trimming left V 0 bases short and J 2 bases short, with 6 bases between. Written as DNA, the CDR3 is TGTGCCAGCAGTTACTCGAGGGTCACAGATACGCAGTATTTT. Protein sequence: CASSYSRVTDTQYF.

The chain carries TRBV12-3 or TRBV12-4 and TRBJ2-2, with a tentative D call TRBD1 (5 bases). The germline V and J ends were trimmed by 5 bases and 0 bases, with 10 bases remaining between them. CDR3 length: 15 amino acids. The CDR3 DNA follows: TGTGCCAGCAGTCGACAGAACGCGAACACCGGGGAGCTGTTTTTT. Translation: CASSRQNANTGELFF.

This clonotype was observed a handful of times. The chain employs TRBV11-2 and TRBJ2-1; D is undetermined. Germline lookup yields CDR1 SGHAT and CDR2 FQNNGV. Trimming removed 2 bases from V and 2 bases from J, with 16 bases in between. This CDR3 is built from 17 residues. The CDR3 here is CASSLLGKRWTYNEQFF. DNA of the CDR3: TGTGCCAGCAGCTTATTGGGGAAGAGGTGGACCTACAATGAGCAGTTCTTC.

V and J are TRBV12-3 or TRBV12-4 and TRBJ1-4; D not certain. The CDR3 totals 14 residues. V shed 3 bases and J shed 7 bases, with 12 bases lying between them. Here the CDR3 DNA reads TGTGCCAGCAGTTTTGAGGGAAGCGGTGAAAAACTGTTTTTT. The encoded protein is CASSFEGSGEKLFF.

V gene TRBV3-1 combines with J gene TRBJ1-2; unclear D gene. CDR1 and CDR2 (germline): LGHDT, YNNKEL (reference sequence). The CDR3 length is 12 residues. The V gene lost 2 bases and the J gene lost 8 bases, with 9 bases spanning the gap. The CDR3 region is CASSQFGPGYTF. The CDR3 nucleotides are TGTGCCAGCAGCCAATTCGGACCAGGCTACACCTTC. Full variable domain (rest looked up from reference TRBV3-1 and TRBJ1-2): DTAVSQTPKYLVTQMGNDKSIKCEQNLGHDTMYWYKQDSKKFLKIMFSYNNKELIINETVPNRFSPKSPDKAHLNLHINSLELGDSAVYFCASSQFGPGYTFGSGTRLTVV.

J is TRBJ2-1 and V is TRBV18; 8 bases are shared with TRBD1. Germline CDR1 reads KGHSH; CDR2 reads LQKENI. The junction had 7 bases not matched to a gene; V was cut back by 6 bases and J by 3 bases. The CDR3 has 15 residues. This CDR3 reads CASSFDRGVYNEQFF. DNA of the CDR3: TGTGCCAGCTCGTTCGACAGGGGAGTCTACAATGAGCAGTTCTTC.

CDR3 in DNA: TGCAGTGCATTTCTTAGGACAGGCCCCGACAATGAGCAGTTCTTC. The encoded protein is CSAFLRTGPDNEQFF. The chain couples TRBV20-1 to TRBJ2-1, with TRBD1 matching 7 bases. With V trimmed by 6 bases and J by 5 bases, 13 bases remained unmatched. Germline V gives CDR1 DFQATT, CDR2 SNEGSKA (reference sequence). CDR3 length equals 15 residues.

This clonotype was seen a few times. The rearrangement uses TRBV5-1 and TRBJ2-5, with D possibly matching TRBD1 (5 bases). Germline V gives CDR1 SGHRS, CDR2 YFSETQ. Trimming removed 4 bases from V and 5 bases from J, with 15 bases in between. This CDR3 contains 14 residues. The CDR3 here is CASSPQDIKETQYF. The CDR3 nucleotides are TGCGCCAGCAGCCCGCAGGACATTAAGGAGACCCAGTACTTC.

The V and J genes are TRBV25-1 and TRBJ1-6; perhaps TRBD1 as D (5 bases). CDR1 is MGHDK, CDR2 SYGVNS, per germline. Trimming shortened V by 9 bases and J by 10 bases, and 22 bases separated the two germline ends. The CDR3 contains 15 residues. CDR3 nucleotide sequence: TGTGCCAGTCGAATGGGACCAGCCGGCAACTCACCCCTCCACTTT. Translated: CASRMGPAGNSPLHF.